This TCR beta chain was identified in a study of blood T cell repertoires in COVID-19. Study information: Collection of acute and convalescent COVID-19 samples took place in the United States, Italy and Spain. Nucleic acid was either cDNA or gDNA, and it came from T cells, B-cell-depleted T cells, or PBMCs.

CDR3 length: 17 residues. Germline V gene sequence: CDR1 SGHRS, CDR2 YFSETQ. The V and J ends lost 4 bases and 0 bases respectively, with 19 bases between them. Recruited during active infection, patients (from Seattle) were subsequently followed longitudinally. Source study methods: Scientists estimated how many nucleated cells there were by amplifying reference gene primers. Sequencing used immunoSEQ multiplex PCR; TCRdb keeps in-frame clones, though not all of them. From that table come the V and J calls and clone size; the DNA was used to work out D and trimming. The sample lists around 400,000 clones, about 87% occurring once.

The chain recombines TRBV5-1 with TRBJ1-2, with D perhaps TRBD1 (6 bases). Material: peripheral blood. This receptor was identified in an older woman with COVID-19, enrolled during active disease. CDR3 bases: TGCGCCAGCAGCGCCACGGGACAAGTGAACCCTAACTATGGCTACACCTTC. This gives the protein CASSATGQVNPNYGYTF. Based on the CDR3 plus reference TRBV5-1 and TRBJ1-2, the full variable domain is KAGVTQTPRYLIKTRGQQVTLSCSPISGHRSVSWYQQTPGQGLQFLFEYFSETQRNKGNFPGRFSGRQFSNSRSEMNVSTLELGDSALYLCASSATGQVNPNYGYTFGSGTRLTVV.